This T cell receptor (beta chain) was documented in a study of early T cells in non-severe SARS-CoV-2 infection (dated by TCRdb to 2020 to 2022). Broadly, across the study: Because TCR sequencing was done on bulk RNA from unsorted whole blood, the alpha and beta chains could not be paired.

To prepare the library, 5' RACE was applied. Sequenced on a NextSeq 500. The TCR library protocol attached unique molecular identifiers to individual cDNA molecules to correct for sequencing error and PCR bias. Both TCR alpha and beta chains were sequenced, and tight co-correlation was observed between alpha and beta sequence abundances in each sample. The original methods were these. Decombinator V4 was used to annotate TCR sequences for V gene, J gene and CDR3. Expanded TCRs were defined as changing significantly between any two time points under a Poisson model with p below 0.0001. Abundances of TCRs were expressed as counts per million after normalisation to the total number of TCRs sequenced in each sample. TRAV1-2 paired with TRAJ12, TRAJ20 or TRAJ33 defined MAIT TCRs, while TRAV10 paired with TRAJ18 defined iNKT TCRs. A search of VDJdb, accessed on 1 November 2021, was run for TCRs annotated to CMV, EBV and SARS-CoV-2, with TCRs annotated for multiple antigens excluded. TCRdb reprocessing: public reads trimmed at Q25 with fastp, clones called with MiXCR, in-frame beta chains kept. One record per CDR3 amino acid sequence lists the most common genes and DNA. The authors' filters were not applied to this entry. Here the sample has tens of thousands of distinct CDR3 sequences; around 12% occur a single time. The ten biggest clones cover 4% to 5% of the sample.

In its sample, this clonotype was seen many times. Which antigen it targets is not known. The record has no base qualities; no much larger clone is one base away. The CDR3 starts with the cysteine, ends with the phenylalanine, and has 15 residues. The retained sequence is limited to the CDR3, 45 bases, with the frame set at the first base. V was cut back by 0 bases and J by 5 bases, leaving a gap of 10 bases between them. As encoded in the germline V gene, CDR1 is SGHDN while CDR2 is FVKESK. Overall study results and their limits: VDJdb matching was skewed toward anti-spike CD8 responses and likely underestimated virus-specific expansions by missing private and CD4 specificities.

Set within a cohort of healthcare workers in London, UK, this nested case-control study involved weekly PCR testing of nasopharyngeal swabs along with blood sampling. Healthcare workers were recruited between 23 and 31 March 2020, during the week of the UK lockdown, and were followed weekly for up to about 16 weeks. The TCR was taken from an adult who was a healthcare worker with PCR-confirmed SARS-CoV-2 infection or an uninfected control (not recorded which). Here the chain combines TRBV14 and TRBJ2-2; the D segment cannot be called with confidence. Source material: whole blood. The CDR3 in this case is CASSQDGYRTGELFF. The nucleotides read TGTGCCAGCAGCCAAGATGGTTACCGTACCGGGGAGCTGTTTTTT.